Presented here are 3 T cell receptor beta chains from one specimen sequenced in a study of monozygotic twins with inflammatory bowel disease. One entry per CDR3 protein, without DNA, is what TCRdb gives after re-calling the 5' RACE reads. The listing contains more than 110,000 distinct CDR3 sequences. Material: blood. These TCRs come from a human donor with ulcerative colitis or Crohn's disease, or a healthy co-twin of an affected twin (not recorded which).

The chain uses TRBV5-5 and TRBJ2-7; the TCRdb call, TRBD1, lacks DNA for checking. This CDR3 has 13 residues. Germline lookup yields CDR1 SGHKS and CDR2 YYEKEE (reference sequence). CDR3 loop: CASSMDRAGEQYF.

The chain employs TRBV5-1 and TRBJ2-1; TCRdb selects TRBD2, and the lack of DNA leaves this call unchecked. Per germline, CDR1 SGHRS and CDR2 YFSETQ. This CDR3 contains 15 residues. The CDR3: CASSPGLAGEGEQFF. Looking up the rest from reference TRBV5-1 and TRBJ2-1 gives the full variable domain: KAGVTQTPRYLIKTRGQQVTLSCSPISGHRSVSWYQQTPGQGLQFLFEYFSETQRNKGNFPGRFSGRQFSNSRSEMNVSTLELGDSALYLCASSPGLAGEGEQFFGPGTRLTVL.

The chain recombines TRBV5-1 with TRBJ2-3; the TRBD2 assignment by TCRdb is unverifiable without DNA. In germline, CDR1 is SGHRS, CDR2 YFSETQ. This CDR3 contains 16 residues. The CDR3 loop is CASSLGGSGSTDTQYF.